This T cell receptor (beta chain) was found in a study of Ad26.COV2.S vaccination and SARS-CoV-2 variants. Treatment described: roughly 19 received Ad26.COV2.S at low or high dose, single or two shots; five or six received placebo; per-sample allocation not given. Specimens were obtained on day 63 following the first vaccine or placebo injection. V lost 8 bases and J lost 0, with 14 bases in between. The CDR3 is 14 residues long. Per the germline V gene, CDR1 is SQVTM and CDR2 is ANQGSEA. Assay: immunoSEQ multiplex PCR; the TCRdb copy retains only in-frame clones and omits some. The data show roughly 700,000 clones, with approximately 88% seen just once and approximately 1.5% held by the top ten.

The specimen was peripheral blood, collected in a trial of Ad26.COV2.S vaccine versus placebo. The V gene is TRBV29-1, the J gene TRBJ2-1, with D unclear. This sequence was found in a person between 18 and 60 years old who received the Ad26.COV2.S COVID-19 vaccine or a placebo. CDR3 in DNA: TGCAGCTCCCGGAGCGACCGCTCCTACAATGAGCAGTTCTTC. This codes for CSSRSDRSYNEQFF.